This TCR beta chain is from a study of immune evolution from preneoplasia to lung adenocarcinoma. With V trimmed by 5 bases and J by 5 bases, 13 bases remained unmatched. Germline V gene sequence: CDR1 SGHVS, CDR2 FQNEAQ. The CDR3 contains 17 residues. Profiled with immunoSEQ multiplex PCR; TCRdb holds only in-frame clones, not every one. The sample has 3,500 to 4,500 clones; 65% to 90% are singletons. This TCR came from a person in their 60s with lung adenocarcinoma. Sequenced input: FFPE minimally invasive lung adenocarcinoma tissue. The chain couples TRBV7-8 to TRBJ2-2, with 8 bases lining up with TRBD2. As DNA, the CDR3 is TGTGCCAGCAGCCTCCTAGCGGGCCCCACGGGAACCGGGGAGCTGTTTTTT. Translated, it gives CASSLLAGPTGTGELFF.